The 7 T cell receptor beta chains below come from one sample, sequenced in a study of graft-versus-host responses after intestinal transplantation. No antigen is known for these receptors. Produced via immunoSEQ multiplex PCR; TCRdb's table is partial and in-frame only. The sample holds some 86,000 clones, about 88% seen once. Sequenced here: unstimulated CD4+ T cells sorted from spleen or lymph node cells, sampled before transplant. The source of these receptors is a human donor who was the organ donor for an intestinal transplant.

The genes are TRBV6-4 and TRBJ2-3, with D possibly TRBD2 on 5 matching bases. V was trimmed by 7 bases and J by 4 bases, leaving 12 bases between them. This CDR3 has 13 residues. Germline lookup yields CDR1 MRHNA and CDR2 SNTAGT. CDR3 in DNA: TGTGCCAGCATAGCGTCACGATCAGATACGCAGTATTTT. Its protein is CASIASRSDTQYF.

In this sample, this clone turned up once. The V call is TRBV5-1, the J call TRBJ1-1, with 7 nucleotides matching TRBD1. The CDR3 sequence is 15 residues long. With 4 bases clipped from V and 3 bases from J, the junction kept 9 bases outside the gene matches. Germline CDR1 reads SGHRS; CDR2 reads YFSETQ. CDR3 amino acids: CASSLRTGGYTEAFF. DNA for the CDR3: TGCGCCAGCAGCCTAAGGACAGGAGGGTACACTGAAGCTTTCTTT.

This rearrangement joins TRBV6-5 to TRBJ1-2; no reliable D call. The CDR3 length is 16 residues. Germline V gene sequence: CDR1 MNHEY, CDR2 SVGAGI. Trimming left V 0 bases short and J 2 bases short, with 13 bases between. CDR3 DNA: TGTGCCAGCAGTTACTCGTGGGGAGGGTCGAACTATGGCTACACCTTC. Its translation is CASSYSWGGSNYGYTF.

The V call is TRBV27, the J call TRBJ1-1, with D perhaps matching TRBD1 (5 bases). From germline, CDR1 is MNHEY and CDR2 SMNVEV (reference sequence). Trimming stripped 10 bases from V and 4 bases from J, with 25 bases between. CDR3 size: 16 residues. This chain's CDR3 is CATRQSVISGFTEAFF. In nucleotides, the CDR3 is TGTGCCACCCGCCAAAGCGTCATATCAGGGTTCACTGAAGCTTTCTTT.

This clone has a handful of counts. This chain uses TRBV2 with TRBJ1-5, with unresolved D. The CDR3 has 11 residues. V was trimmed by 5 bases and J by 7 bases, leaving 6 bases between them. Germline V CDR1 and CDR2: SNHLY, FYNNEI. In DNA form, the CDR3 reads TGTGCCAGCAGTATGGGCCAGCCCCAGCATTTT. Translated: CASSMGQPQHF.

This chain links TRBV19 with TRBJ1-4, with 7 bases identical to TRBD1. The J segment lost 4 bases and the V segment lost 5 bases, leaving 4 bases of the junction unmatched. CDR1 and CDR2 from the germline V gene are LNHDA and SQIVND (reference sequence). The CDR3 consists of 14 residues. CDR3 nucleotides: TGTGCCAGTAGTCCGGACAGGATTAATGAAAAACTGTTTTTT. Encoded protein: CASSPDRINEKLFF. The whole variable domain, remainder taken from reference TRBV19 and TRBJ1-4, is DGGITQSPKYLFRKEGQNVTLSCEQNLNHDAMYWYRQDPGQGLRLIYYSQIVNDFQKGDIAEGYSVSREKKESFPLTVTSAQKNPTAFYLCASSPDRINEKLFFGSGTQLSVL.

This clone was counted only a few times. V and J are TRBV6-1 and TRBJ1-1; the D gene is possibly TRBD1 (6 bases). The V end was cut by 3 bases, the J end by 8 bases, with 16 bases between. The CDR3 is made up of 14 amino acids. CDR1 and CDR2 from the germline V gene are MNHNS and SASEGT. The CDR3 protein is CASSEDSYRTEAFF. The CDR3 DNA follows: TGTGCCAGCAGTGAGGACAGCTACCGGACCGAAGCTTTCTTT.